This passage covers 17 T cell receptor beta chains from one sample sequenced in a study of technical replicates of blood from a handful of donors. The data were produced by immunoSEQ multiplex PCR, yet TCRdb's version contains in-frame clones alone and is incomplete. The sample includes more than 75,000 clones, roughly 93% of them seen just once. Sequenced: T cells isolated from PBMCs. The receptors were gathered from a human donor in good health.

The gene calls are TRBV30 and TRBJ2-7; D may be TRBD1 (5 bases). The length of the CDR3 is 11 residues. Trimming removed 5 bases at V and 3 bases at J, with 8 bases between. CDR1 is GTSNPN, CDR2 SVGIG, per germline (reference sequence). CDR3 nucleotides: TGTGCCTGGCACAGGAGCTACGAGCAGTACTTC. Its protein product is CAWHRSYEQYF.

The V gene is TRBV19, the J gene TRBJ1-4; D remains unclear. The CDR3 runs to 12 residues. Germline CDR1 reads LNHDA; CDR2 reads SQIVND (reference sequence). V gave up 2 bases and J gave up 7 bases, with 5 bases separating them. CDR3 in amino acids: CASSITGEKLFF. The CDR3 DNA is TGTGCCAGTAGTATAACGGGTGAAAAACTGTTTTTT.

The gene calls are TRBV5-1 and TRBJ1-1, with 10 bases aligning to TRBD1. Germline V CDR1 and CDR2: SGHRS, YFSETQ. This CDR3 comprises 15 residues. Trimming cost V 6 bases and J 1 base; bases outside gene matches: 6. The CDR3 is CASNRGQGGNTEAFF. In DNA form, the CDR3 reads TGCGCCAGCAACCGTGGACAGGGGGGGAACACTGAAGCTTTCTTT.

V gene TRBV27 combines with J gene TRBJ1-5; 8 bases match TRBD1. Germline trimming cut 2 bases from V and 6 bases from J; bases unmatched to any gene: 0. The CDR3 has 13 amino acids. CDR1 is MNHEY, CDR2 SMNVEV, per germline (reference sequence). This CDR3 is CASSLGQGQPQHF. DNA for the CDR3: TGTGCCAGCAGTTTAGGACAGGGTCAGCCCCAGCATTTT.

This clone was seen once. The chain uses TRBV5-6 and TRBJ1-5, with D possibly being TRBD1 (6 bases). Between the trimmed V and J ends, which lost 4 bases and 0 bases, there was a span of 17 bases. The CDR3 extends over 17 amino acids. Germline assignment: CDR1 SGHDT and CDR2 YYEEEE. The CDR3, as DNA: TGTGCCAGCAGCCTCCGTAGGGACAAGTATAGCAATCAGCCCCAGCATTTT. Translated, it gives CASSLRRDKYSNQPQHF.

This chain links TRBV13 with TRBJ2-2; 7 nucleotides agree with TRBD1. Per germline, CDR1 PRHDT and CDR2 FYEKMQ (reference sequence). Germline trimming cut 5 bases from V and 0 bases from J; bases unmatched to any gene: 6. The CDR3 is 16 amino acids. CDR3 nucleotide sequence: TGTGCCAGCAGCCGACAGGGATCTACGAACACCGGGGAGCTGTTTTTT. Its translation: CASSRQGSTNTGELFF.

V and J are TRBV7-9 and TRBJ2-7, with D tentatively TRBD1 (6 bases). V dropped 11 bases and J dropped 3 bases, with 17 bases sitting between them. CDR1 and CDR2 from the germline V gene are SEHNR and FQNEAQ (reference sequence). The CDR3 has 13 amino acids. The CDR3: CASSGTPFYEQYF. CDR3 DNA: TGTGCCTCCTCCGGGACACCATTCTACGAGCAGTACTTC.

The rearrangement links TRBV27 to TRBJ1-1; D not certain. The CDR3 runs to 13 residues. V lost 0 bases and J 8 bases, leaving 10 bases between the germline ends. CDR1 is MNHEY and CDR2 is SMNVEV in the germline V gene (reference sequence). The DNA of the CDR3 is TGTGCCAGCAGTTTATCCCCAGCACTAGAAGCTTTCTTT. It codes for CASSLSPALEAFF.

This chain links TRBV6-5 with TRBJ2-5; 10 bases are shared with TRBD1. The germline gives CDR1 MNHEY, CDR2 SVGAGI. The CDR3 has 14 residues. After removal of 2 bases from V and 5 bases from J, the junction contained 2 bases not matched to a gene. The CDR3, as DNA: TGTGCCAGCAGTTACGGGACAGGGGTGGAGACCCAGTACTTC. Translated: CASSYGTGVETQYF.

This clone occurred once. The genes are TRBV5-1 and TRBJ2-5, with a weak D call TRBD2 (5 bases). The V gene lost 4 bases and the J gene lost 0 bases, with 22 bases spanning the gap. The CDR3 runs to 18 residues. CDR1 SGHRS and CDR2 YFSETQ come from the germline V gene. CDR3 sequence reads: CASSAGLVGRPNQETQYF. CDR3 DNA: TGCGCCAGCAGCGCGGGCTTGGTGGGCCGCCCAAACCAAGAGACCCAGTACTTC.

The V call is TRBV5-4, the J call TRBJ2-1; no firm D call. The germline V gene encodes CDR1 SGHNT and CDR2 YYREEE (reference sequence). Trimming removed 0 bases from V and 6 bases from J, with 16 bases in between. CDR3 size: 16 residues. CDR3 region: CASSLDGATTSNEQFF. CDR3 nucleotides: TGTGCCAGCAGCTTGGATGGAGCCACCACATCCAATGAGCAGTTCTTC.

V gene TRBV19 combines with J gene TRBJ2-2; TRBD2 agrees at 7 bases. The germline gives CDR1 LNHDA, CDR2 SQIVND (reference sequence). The CDR3 has 15 residues. V lost 6 bases and J lost 9; bases outside the gene matches: 13. The CDR3 here is CASSVGGGGNRELFF. DNA for the CDR3: TGTGCCAGTAGCGTGGGGGGGGGAGGGAACCGGGAGCTGTTTTTT.

The chain is built from TRBV5-1 and TRBJ2-3; a weak D match, TRBD2 (6 bases). The CDR3 length is 15 residues. Germline assignment: CDR1 SGHRS and CDR2 YFSETQ. V lost 0 bases to trimming and J lost 2 bases, with 10 bases between them. CDR3 DNA sequence: TGCGCCAGCAGCTTGGCGGGGACTCTCACAGATACGCAGTATTTT. Encoded protein: CASSLAGTLTDTQYF.

The V gene is TRBV7-6, the J gene TRBJ2-6; no clear D gene. The CDR3 length is 16 residues. Trimming cost V 5 bases and J 0 bases, with 11 bases left between them. Looked up from germline, CDR1 is SGHVS and CDR2 is FNYEAQ. CDR3: CASSPSESSGANVLTF. DNA for the CDR3: TGTGCCAGCAGCCCGAGTGAAAGCTCTGGGGCCAACGTCCTGACTTTC.

This rearrangement joins TRBV5-4 to TRBJ2-7; D not resolved. Trimming left V 0 bases short and J 2 bases short, with 6 bases between. There are 13 residues in the CDR3. The germline V gene encodes CDR1 SGHNT and CDR2 YYREEE (reference sequence). The CDR3 nucleotides are TGTGCCAGCAGCTTGGACCAGACCTACGAGCAGTACTTC. Its protein is CASSLDQTYEQYF.

The chain uses TRBV18 and TRBJ2-4; D is uncertain. The V gene lost 6 bases and the J gene lost 5 bases, with 11 bases spanning the gap. Germline lookup yields CDR1 KGHSH and CDR2 LQKENI. The CDR3 extends over 13 amino acids. CDR3 sequence (DNA): TGTGCCAGCTCCCCAGACAATGAAAACATTCAGTACTTC. Its translation: CASSPDNENIQYF.

This clone has only one observation. The rearrangement joins TRBV20-1 to TRBJ1-2; D is possibly TRBD1 (6 bases). The CDR3 is made up of 11 amino acids. Trimming cost V 1 base and J 8 bases, with 8 bases left between them. Looked up from germline, CDR1 is DFQATT and CDR2 is SNEGSKA (reference sequence). CDR3 residues: CSARAGGGYTF. The CDR3 DNA reads as TGCAGTGCTAGAGCTGGGGGCGGCTACACCTTC.